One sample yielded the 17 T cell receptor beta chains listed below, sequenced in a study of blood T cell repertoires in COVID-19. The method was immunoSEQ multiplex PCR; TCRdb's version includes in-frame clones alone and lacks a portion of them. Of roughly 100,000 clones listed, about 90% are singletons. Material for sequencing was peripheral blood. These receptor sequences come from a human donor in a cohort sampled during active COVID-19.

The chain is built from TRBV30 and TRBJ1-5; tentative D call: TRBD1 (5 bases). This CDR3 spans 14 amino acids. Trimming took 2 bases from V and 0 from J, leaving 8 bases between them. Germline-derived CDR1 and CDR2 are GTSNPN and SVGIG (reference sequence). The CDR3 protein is CAWSQGDSNQPQHF. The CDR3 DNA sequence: TGTGCCTGGAGTCAGGGTGATAGCAATCAGCCCCAGCATTTT.

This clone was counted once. Here the CDR3 reads CASSGTGGQVGAEAFF. DNA of the CDR3: TGTGCCAGCAGTGGGACAGGGGGCCAGGTCGGGGCTGAAGCTTTCTTT. This rearrangement joins TRBV2 to TRBJ1-1; 11 bases map to TRBD1. Germline-derived CDR1 and CDR2 are SNHLY and FYNNEI. V lost 4 bases, J lost 6 bases, and 10 bases stayed unmatched. The CDR3 runs 16 residues.

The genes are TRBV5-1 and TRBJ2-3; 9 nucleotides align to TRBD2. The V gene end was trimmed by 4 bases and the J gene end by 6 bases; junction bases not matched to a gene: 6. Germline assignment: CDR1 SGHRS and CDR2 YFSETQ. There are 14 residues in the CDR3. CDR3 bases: TGCGCCAGCAGCCGTTCTAGCGGGATTGATACGCAGTATTTT. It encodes CASSRSSGIDTQYF.

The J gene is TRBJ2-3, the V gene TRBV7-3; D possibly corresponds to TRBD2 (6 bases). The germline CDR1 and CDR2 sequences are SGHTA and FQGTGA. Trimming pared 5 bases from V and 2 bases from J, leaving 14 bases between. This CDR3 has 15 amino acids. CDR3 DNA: TGTGCCAGCAGCCCGGGCGGAGGGCCCACAGATACGCAGTATTTT. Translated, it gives CASSPGGGPTDTQYF.

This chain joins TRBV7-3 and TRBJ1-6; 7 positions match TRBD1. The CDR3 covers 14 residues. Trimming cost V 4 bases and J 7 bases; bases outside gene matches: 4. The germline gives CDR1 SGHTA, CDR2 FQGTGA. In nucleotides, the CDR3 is TGTGCCAGCAGCTCGACAGGGCCCAATTCACCCCTCCACTTT. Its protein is CASSSTGPNSPLHF. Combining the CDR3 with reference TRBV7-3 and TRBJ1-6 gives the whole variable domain GAGVSQTPSNKVTEKGKYVELRCDPISGHTALYWYRQSLGQGPEFLIYFQGTGAADDSGLPNDRFFAVRPEGSVSTLKIQRTERGDSAVYLCASSSTGPNSPLHFGNGTRLTVT.

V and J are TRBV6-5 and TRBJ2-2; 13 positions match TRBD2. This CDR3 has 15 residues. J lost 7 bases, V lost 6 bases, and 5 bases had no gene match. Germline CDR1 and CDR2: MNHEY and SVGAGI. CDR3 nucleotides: TGTGCCAGCAGCCTACTAGCGGGAGGGGGCGGGGAGCTGTTTTTT. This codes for CASSLLAGGGGELFF.

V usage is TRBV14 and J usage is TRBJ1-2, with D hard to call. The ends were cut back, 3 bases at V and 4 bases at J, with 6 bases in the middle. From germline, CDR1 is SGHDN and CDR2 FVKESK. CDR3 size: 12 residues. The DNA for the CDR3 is TGTGCCAGCAGCCAGTCCGGCTATGGCTACACCTTC. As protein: CASSQSGYGYTF.

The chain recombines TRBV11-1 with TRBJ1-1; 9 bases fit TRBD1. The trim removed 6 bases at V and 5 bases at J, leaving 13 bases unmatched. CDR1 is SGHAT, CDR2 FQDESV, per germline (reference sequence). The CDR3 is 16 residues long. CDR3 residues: CASRFTGGWSNTEAFF. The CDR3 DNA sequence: TGTGCCAGCAGATTTACAGGGGGCTGGTCGAATACTGAAGCTTTCTTT.

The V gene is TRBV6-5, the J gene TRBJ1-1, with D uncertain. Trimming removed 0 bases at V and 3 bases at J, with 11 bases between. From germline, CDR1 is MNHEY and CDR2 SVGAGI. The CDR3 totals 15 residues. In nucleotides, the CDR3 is TGTGCCAGCAGTTACTCGGGGAAAGCGGACACTGAAGCTTTCTTT. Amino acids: CASSYSGKADTEAFF.

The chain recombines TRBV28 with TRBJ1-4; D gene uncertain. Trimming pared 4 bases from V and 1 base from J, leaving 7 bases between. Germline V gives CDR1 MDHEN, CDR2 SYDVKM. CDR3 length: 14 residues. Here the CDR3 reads CASSSGGTNEKLFF. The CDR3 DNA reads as TGTGCCAGCAGTTCGGGAGGAACTAATGAAAAACTGTTTTTT. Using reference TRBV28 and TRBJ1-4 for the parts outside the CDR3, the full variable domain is DVKVTQSSRYLVKRTGEKVFLECVQDMDHENMFWYRQDPGLGLRLIYFSYDVKMKEKGDIPEGYSVSREKKERFSLILESASTNQTSMYLCASSSGGTNEKLFFGSGTQLSVL.

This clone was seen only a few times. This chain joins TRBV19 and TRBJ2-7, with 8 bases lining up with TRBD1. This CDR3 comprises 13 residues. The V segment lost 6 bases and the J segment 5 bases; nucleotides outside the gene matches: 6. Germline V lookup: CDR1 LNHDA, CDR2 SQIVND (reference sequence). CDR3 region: CASSSGQVHEQYF. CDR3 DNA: TGTGCCAGTAGCTCGGGACAGGTCCACGAGCAGTACTTC.

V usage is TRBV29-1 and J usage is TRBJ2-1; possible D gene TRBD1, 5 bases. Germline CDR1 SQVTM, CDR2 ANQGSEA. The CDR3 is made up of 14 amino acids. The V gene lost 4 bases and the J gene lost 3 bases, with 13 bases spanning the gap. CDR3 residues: CSVVVTVGYNEQFF. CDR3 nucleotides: TGCAGCGTTGTGGTGACAGTGGGCTACAATGAGCAGTTCTTC.

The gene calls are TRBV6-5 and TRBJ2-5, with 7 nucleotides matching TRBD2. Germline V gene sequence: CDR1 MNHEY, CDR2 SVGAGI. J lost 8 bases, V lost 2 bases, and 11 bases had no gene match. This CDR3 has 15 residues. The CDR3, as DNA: TGTGCCAGCAGTTACGGGGGGGGAGCGAAGGATACCCAGTACTTC. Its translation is CASSYGGGAKDTQYF.

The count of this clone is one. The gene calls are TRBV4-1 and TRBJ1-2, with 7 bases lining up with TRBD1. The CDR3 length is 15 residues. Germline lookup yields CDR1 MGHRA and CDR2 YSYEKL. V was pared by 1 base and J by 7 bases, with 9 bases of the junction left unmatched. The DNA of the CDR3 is TGCGCCAGCAGCCAAGGGGGTGAGGGGGCGAGTGGCTACACCTTC. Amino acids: CASSQGGEGASGYTF.

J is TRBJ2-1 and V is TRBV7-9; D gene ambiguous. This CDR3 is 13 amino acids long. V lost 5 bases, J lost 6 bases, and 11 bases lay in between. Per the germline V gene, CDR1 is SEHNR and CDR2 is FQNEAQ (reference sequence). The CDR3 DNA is TGTGCCAGCAGCCCTCCCCCGAGCAATGAGCAGTTCTTC. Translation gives CASSPPPSNEQFF.

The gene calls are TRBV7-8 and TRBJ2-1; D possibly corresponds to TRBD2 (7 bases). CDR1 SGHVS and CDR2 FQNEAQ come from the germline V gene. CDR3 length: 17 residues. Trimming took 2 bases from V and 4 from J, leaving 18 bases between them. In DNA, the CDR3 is TGTGCCAGCAGCTTACAATGGCGGGGGCTAGGGTACAATGAGCAGTTCTTC. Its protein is CASSLQWRGLGYNEQFF.

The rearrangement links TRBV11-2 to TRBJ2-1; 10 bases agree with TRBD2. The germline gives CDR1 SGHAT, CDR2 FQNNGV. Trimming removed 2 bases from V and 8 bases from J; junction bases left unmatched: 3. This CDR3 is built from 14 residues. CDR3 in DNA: TGTGCCAGCAGCTTAACCGGGACTAGCGATGAGCAGTTCTTC. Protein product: CASSLTGTSDEQFF.